This T cell receptor (beta chain) stems from a study of blood T cells in healthy people across ages. At the level of the study: About one barcoded beta molecule per two T cells was captured by template switching.

This clonotype was observed a handful of times. As yet, its antigen is unknown. Through a sample-barcoded 5' primer and a J-beta primer mix, a second PCR was run for about 6 to 11 cycles. TCRdb used MiXCR to reprocess the 5' RACE reads, holding one entry per CDR3 protein. The table shows about 1.6 million distinct CDR3 sequences, with about 35% occurring only once. Study results and limitations: The study found more naive CD4+ cells and higher diversity in long-lived than aged donors. The authors considered diversity estimates from one million T cells to be underestimates.

The CDR3 consists of 15 residues. CDR1 MGHRA and CDR2 YSYEKL come from the germline V gene. Losses at the gene ends were 5 bases for V and 3 bases for J; bases not matched to a gene: 8. Sample: blood. The TCR sequence derives from a woman in her twenties or thirties in good health. V is TRBV4-1 and J is TRBJ2-7; 9 bases line up with TRBD2. The CDR3, as DNA: TGCGCCAGCAGCGAACGGACTAGCGCGTTCTACGAGCAGTACTTC. This translates into CASSERTSAFYEQYF.